These 14 T cell receptor beta chains originate from one sample sequenced in a study of breast tumors, draining lymph nodes, adjacent tissues. Axillary draining lymph nodes of breast cancer patients supplied the node samples. TCRdb reprocessed the multiplex PCR reads with MiXCR, giving one entry per CDR3 protein. The sample holds around 150,000 distinct CDR3 sequences, 32% seen once. The specimen was axillary lymph node tissue. The source is a female donor with breast cancer. Some clones in this sample may be carry-over from other donors' samples.

In this sample, this clonotype turned up many times. The chain joins TRBV5-1 to TRBJ2-3, with 10 nucleotides matching TRBD1. The CDR3 covers 16 residues. Germline-derived CDR1 and CDR2 are SGHRS and YFSETQ. J lost 3 bases, V lost 1 base, and 5 bases had no gene match. The CDR3 sequence is CASSLRRQGATDTQYF. DNA of the CDR3: TGCGCCAGCAGCTTGCGGAGACAGGGGGCTACAGATACGCAGTATTTT.

This chain joins TRBV25-1 and TRBJ1-4; 8 nucleotides line up with TRBD1. Germline CDR1 reads MGHDK; CDR2 reads SYGVNS. This CDR3 contains 21 residues. V gave up 4 bases and J gave up 0 bases; unmatched junction bases: 19. The CDR3: CASSARPTSGQVGATNEKLFF. For the CDR3, the DNA is TGTGCCAGCAGTGCTAGGCCGACGTCGGGACAGGTCGGAGCAACTAATGAAAAACTGTTTTTT.

Points on this clonotype: A much larger clone lies one base from this, so it may be a read error. CDR3 in amino acids: CASSGRNRGRRNYGYTF. The CDR3 DNA reads TGTGCCAGCAGTGGCCGGAACAGGGGGCGCAGGAACTATGGCTACACCTTC. The rearrangement uses TRBV6-1 and TRBJ1-2; 9 bases align to TRBD1. V was clipped by 4 bases and J by 2 bases; unmatched bases: 11. Germline V gene data show CDR1 as MNHNS and CDR2 as SASEGT. The CDR3 is 17 residues long.

This clonotype has ten or more counts. The rearrangement links TRBV7-8 to TRBJ2-1; D is possibly TRBD2 (7 bases). CDR1 SGHVS and CDR2 FQNEAQ come from the germline V gene. This CDR3 is 13 amino acids long. Trimming stripped 5 bases from V and 6 bases from J, with 11 bases between. The CDR3 region has the DNA TGTGCCAGCAGCCCGAGGGGGGGCAATGAGCAGTTCTTC. It translates to CASSPRGGNEQFF.

This clonotype came up many times. Since a much larger clone is just one base distant, this may be a read error. The chain couples TRBV20-1 to TRBJ2-5, with a possible D match to TRBD2 (5 bases). Trimming stripped 1 base from V and 4 bases from J, with 16 bases between. Germline V gene lookup returns CDR1 DFQATT and CDR2 SNEGSKA (reference sequence). This CDR3 comprises 15 residues. CDR3 in amino acids: CSARAHSGSPETQYF. The CDR3 DNA reads as TGCAGTGCTAGAGCTCATAGTGGGAGCCCAGAGACCCAGTACTTC.

Ten or more counts support this clonotype. V is TRBV11-2 and J is TRBJ2-3, with 12 bases lining up with TRBD1. The CDR3 is 16 residues long. V dropped 1 base and J dropped 6; count of bases not matched to a gene: 5. Per the germline V gene, CDR1 is SGHAT and CDR2 is FQNNGV. DNA of the CDR3: TGTGCCAGCAGCTTAGTAGGGGACAGGGGGCTCGATACGCAGTATTTT. Protein product: CASSLVGDRGLDTQYF.

The rearrangement links TRBV20-1 to TRBJ1-2, with D unclear. CDR1 is DFQATT, CDR2 SNEGSKA, per germline (reference sequence). Trimming cost V 0 bases and J 6 bases, with 11 bases left between them. The CDR3 sequence is 13 residues long. The CDR3: CSAREAGRHGYTF. For the CDR3, the DNA is TGCAGTGCTAGAGAAGCAGGACGGCATGGCTACACCTTC.

This clonotype was seen ten or more times. The chain recombines TRBV7-2 with TRBJ2-3; tentatively, D is TRBD1 or TRBD2 (6 bases each). V was cut by 5 bases and J by 0 bases, with 15 bases left in between. The CDR3 covers 16 residues. In germline, CDR1 is SGHTA, CDR2 FQGNSA. CDR3 sequence: CASSPIGGTSTDTQYF. The CDR3 nucleotides are TGTGCCAGCAGCCCTATTGGCGGGACAAGCACAGATACGCAGTATTTT.

This clonotype was recorded many times. V usage is TRBV14 and J usage is TRBJ2-3; D uncertain. This CDR3 region has 12 residues. The germline CDR1 and CDR2 sequences are SGHDN and FVKESK. V lost 2 bases and J lost 0, with 0 bases in between. Here the CDR3 reads CASSQSTDTQYF. CDR3 nucleotides: TGTGCCAGCAGCCAAAGCACAGATACGCAGTATTTT.

This clonotype was recorded many times. The chain links TRBV12-3 or TRBV12-4 to TRBJ1-3, with TRBD1 matching 9 bases. CDR3 size: 17 residues. V lost 4 bases and J lost 4; bases outside the gene matches: 11. Written as DNA, the CDR3 is TGTGCCAGCAGTTCATCCGGGACAGGGTTAGTCGGAAACACCATATATTTT. It translates to CASSSSGTGLVGNTIYF.

This clonotype was seen ten or more times. The V call is TRBV6-6, the J call TRBJ1-5, with D uncertain. Trimming removed 6 bases at V and 11 bases at J, with 20 bases between. Germline CDR1 and CDR2: MNHNY and SVGAGI (reference sequence). This CDR3 comprises 14 residues. CDR3 nucleotide sequence: TGTGCCAGCAGCCGTACCCCTCGTTCTTGGTCCCAGCATTTT. Amino acid sequence: CASSRTPRSWSQHF.

This clonotype was observed many times. The chain combines TRBV7-9 with TRBJ1-2, with D perhaps matching TRBD1 (5 bases). V was cut by 5 bases and J by 4 bases, with 14 bases left in between. The CDR3 runs to 14 residues. Germline-derived CDR1 and CDR2 are SEHNR and FQNEAQ (reference sequence). Written as DNA, the CDR3 is TGTGCCAGCAGCGTCTCGGGGGTGGGCTATGGCTACACCTTC. Its translation: CASSVSGVGYGYTF.

This clonotype was seen ten or more times. This chain connects TRBV28 to TRBJ1-3; D uncertain. Trimming stripped 6 bases from V and 2 bases from J, with 5 bases between. Germline CDR1 and CDR2: MDHEN and SYDVKM. This CDR3 contains 12 residues. In DNA, the CDR3 is TGTGCCAGCAGGACTACTGGAAACACCATATATTTT. The encoded protein is CASRTTGNTIYF.

This clonotype was observed at least ten times. V is TRBV7-3 and J is TRBJ2-3; tentative D call: TRBD2 (7 bases). Germline V CDR1 and CDR2: SGHTA, FQGTGA. This CDR3 spans 14 amino acids. Deletions cut 5 bases from V and 6 bases from J, with 15 bases between. DNA of the CDR3: TGTGCCAGCAGCCAAAGAGGGGGGGCCGATACGCAGTATTTT. Protein product: CASSQRGGADTQYF.